One and the same sample provided the 20 T cell receptor beta chains below, sequenced in a study of cytomegalovirus exposure and HLA in healthy donors. The repertoire was sequenced with immunoSEQ multiplex PCR; TCRdb's copy has only in-frame clones and lacks some. The sample consists of hundreds of thousands of clones, 86% of them appearing once. The sequenced material came from PBMCs. The receptors originated from a woman aged 18-29 years in good health and CMV-seronegative.

As regards this clone: Distinct nucleotide sequences in the sample also encode this CDR3. The CDR3 protein is CASSYGGAGYEQYF. In nucleotides, the CDR3 is TGTGCCAGCAGTTACGGGGGGGCAGGTTACGAGCAGTACTTC. The chain joins TRBV6-5 to TRBJ2-7; TRBD2 might be the D (7 bases). Germline CDR1 reads MNHEY; CDR2 reads SVGAGI. The V and J ends lost 2 bases and 4 bases respectively, with 12 bases between them. The CDR3 length is 14 residues.

The rearrangement joins TRBV2 to TRBJ1-1, with D unresolved. CDR3 size: 15 residues. CDR1 SNHLY and CDR2 FYNNEI come from the germline V gene. V shed 1 base and J shed 1 base, with 10 bases lying between them. For the CDR3, the DNA is TGTGCCAGCAGTGAAGAACAGAGATCGAACACTGAAGCTTTCTTT. Its protein is CASSEEQRSNTEAFF.

The chain joins TRBV20-1 to TRBJ1-1; D is undetermined. The CDR3 sequence is 10 residues long. Trimming removed 2 bases from V and 8 bases from J, with 6 bases in between. From germline, CDR1 is DFQATT and CDR2 SNEGSKA (reference sequence). The CDR3 spells CSARPLEAFF. The CDR3, as DNA: TGCAGTGCTAGACCGTTAGAAGCTTTCTTT.

The CDR3 nucleotides read TGTGCCAGCAGCATGGTCAAAGACCAGGGTTCTAGCACAGATACGCAGTATTTT. It encodes CASSMVKDQGSSTDTQYF. This chain joins TRBV5-6 and TRBJ2-3; a possible D gene is TRBD1 (5 bases). Germline CDR1 and CDR2: SGHDT and YYEEEE. Trimming shortened V by 4 bases and J by 0 bases, and 21 bases separated the two germline ends. This CDR3 is 18 amino acids long.

This chain connects TRBV7-9 to TRBJ2-1, with 12 bases aligning to TRBD2. The CDR3 covers 17 residues. The V gene's germline CDR1 is SEHNR and CDR2 FQNEAQ (reference sequence). The trim removed 6 bases at V and 4 bases at J, leaving 10 bases unmatched. The CDR3 DNA reads as TGTGCCAGCAGTCTAAGGACTAGCGGGGCCGTATACAATGAGCAGTTCTTC. Amino acids: CASSLRTSGAVYNEQFF. Together with reference TRBV7-9 and TRBJ2-1, the CDR3 gives the full variable domain: DTGVSQNPRHKITKRGQNVTFRCDPISEHNRLYWYRQTLGQGPEFLTYFQNEAQLEKSRLLSDRFSAERPKGSFSTLEIQRTEQGDSAMYLCASSLRTSGAVYNEQFFGPGTRLTVL.

This clone has just one count. V usage is TRBV18 and J usage is TRBJ1-1, with D possibly matching TRBD1 (5 bases). The CDR3 consists of 17 residues. Deletions cut 3 bases from V and 0 bases from J, with 17 bases between. Germline values: CDR1 KGHSH, CDR2 LQKENI. The CDR3 here is CASSPSVGGSMNTEAFF. In DNA form, the CDR3 reads TGTGCCAGCTCACCCTCAGTCGGGGGTTCGATGAACACTGAAGCTTTCTTT.

The count of this clone is one. The V gene is TRBV9, the J gene TRBJ2-7; 14 nucleotides align to TRBD2. Germline CDR1 reads SGDLS; CDR2 reads YYNGEE. Unmatched junction bases numbered 6, after V lost 3 bases and J lost 4 bases. This CDR3 is 16 amino acids long. CDR3 loop: CASSAFGTSGGYEQYF. The CDR3 nucleotides read TGTGCCAGCAGCGCCTTTGGGACTAGCGGGGGTTACGAGCAGTACTTC.

V and J are TRBV5-6 and TRBJ2-1; 8 nucleotides align to TRBD2. This CDR3 region has 15 residues. Germline trimming cut 0 bases from V and 6 bases from J; bases unmatched to any gene: 5. Per the germline V gene, CDR1 is SGHDT and CDR2 is YYEEEE. DNA of the CDR3: TGTGCCAGCAGCTTGGGGTCTAGCGGGCTCAATGAGCAGTTCTTC. Protein product: CASSLGSSGLNEQFF.

The chain has TRBV27 and TRBJ2-2; maybe TRBD2 (5 bases). V lost 7 bases and J 6 bases, leaving 12 bases between the germline ends. CDR1 is MNHEY, CDR2 SMNVEV, per germline (reference sequence). The CDR3 sequence is 13 residues long. The CDR3 region is CASNPRGPGELFF. DNA of the CDR3: TGTGCCAGCAACCCACGAGGGCCCGGGGAGCTGTTTTTT.

This chain uses TRBV27 with TRBJ2-1, with a tentative D call TRBD2 (6 bases). CDR3 length equals 16 residues. Trimming took off 2 bases at V and 9 bases at J, with 20 bases between the two ends. The germline gives CDR1 MNHEY, CDR2 SMNVEV (reference sequence). CDR3 DNA: TGTGCCAGCAGTTTAGGATACGGGAGCGGCCATAGTGAGCAGTTCTTC. Its protein product is CASSLGYGSGHSEQFF.

V and J are TRBV5-1 and TRBJ1-1, with TRBD1 identical over 9 bases. The CDR3 runs to 16 residues. V gave up 4 bases and J gave up 8 bases; unmatched junction bases: 15. Germline CDR1 reads SGHRS; CDR2 reads YFSETQ. The CDR3 DNA sequence: TGCGCCAGCAGCGCCCGGGACAGGGAGTTCTATTCCGAAGCTTTCTTT. The encoded protein is CASSARDREFYSEAFF. The full variable domain, with the rest looked up from reference TRBV5-1 and TRBJ1-1, is KAGVTQTPRYLIKTRGQQVTLSCSPISGHRSVSWYQQTPGQGLQFLFEYFSETQRNKGNFPGRFSGRQFSNSRSEMNVSTLELGDSALYLCASSARDREFYSEAFFGQGTRLTVV.

V and J are TRBV28 and TRBJ2-7; D is undetermined. The V end was cut by 3 bases, the J end by 2 bases, with 8 bases between. From germline, CDR1 is MDHEN and CDR2 SYDVKM. This CDR3 has 13 amino acids. DNA for the CDR3: TGTGCCAGCAGTTTTGGAGTGACCTACGAGCAGTACTTC. Protein product: CASSFGVTYEQYF.

J is TRBJ1-6 and V is TRBV30, with 7 positions matching TRBD1. Germline CDR1 and CDR2: GTSNPN and SVGIG (reference sequence). CDR3 length equals 18 residues. V dropped 2 bases and J dropped 7; count of bases not matched to a gene: 17. The CDR3, as DNA: TGTGCCTGGAGTTCTCTCGGGTCAGGGGGTGGTCTGAATTCACCCCTCCACTTT. Its translation: CAWSSLGSGGGLNSPLHF.

The genes are TRBV28 and TRBJ1-5; weak D call: TRBD1 (6 bases). This CDR3 is built from 14 residues. The germline V gene has CDR1 MDHEN and CDR2 SYDVKM. The V end lost 9 bases, the J end lost 2 bases, and 14 bases lay between the germline ends. CDR3 loop: CASEGGGGNQPQHF. In DNA form, the CDR3 reads TGTGCCAGTGAAGGCGGGGGCGGCAATCAGCCCCAGCATTTT.

This rearrangement joins TRBV7-9 to TRBJ1-2; perhaps TRBD1 as D (5 bases). Trimming shortened V by 8 bases and J by 4 bases, and 14 bases separated the two germline ends. Germline CDR1 and CDR2: SEHNR and FQNEAQ (reference sequence). The CDR3 length is 13 residues. The CDR3 sequence: CASGLVGGYGYTF. DNA for the CDR3: TGTGCCAGCGGACTTGTGGGGGGCTATGGCTACACCTTC.

The chain is built from TRBV28 and TRBJ1-4, with 9 bases aligning to TRBD1. The CDR3 totals 19 residues. The germline gives CDR1 MDHEN, CDR2 SYDVKM. The trim removed 4 bases at V and 1 base at J, leaving 13 bases unmatched. CDR3: CASSSPLTGTGITNEKLFF. For the CDR3, the DNA is TGTGCCAGCAGTTCTCCCCTCACCGGGACAGGGATAACTAATGAAAAACTGTTTTTT. The whole variable domain, remainder taken from reference TRBV28 and TRBJ1-4, is DVKVTQSSRYLVKRTGEKVFLECVQDMDHENMFWYRQDPGLGLRLIYFSYDVKMKEKGDIPEGYSVSREKKERFSLILESASTNQTSMYLCASSSPLTGTGITNEKLFFGSGTQLSVL.

V usage is TRBV4-1 and J usage is TRBJ2-1, with TRBD2 matching 12 bases. The trim removed 1 base at V and 7 bases at J, leaving 2 bases unmatched. Germline lookup yields CDR1 MGHRA and CDR2 YSYEKL. The CDR3 sequence is 15 residues long. DNA of the CDR3: TGCGCCAGCAGCCAAGGGACTAGCGGGATGAATGAGCAGTTCTTC. Protein sequence: CASSQGTSGMNEQFF.

The V and J genes are TRBV6-5 and TRBJ2-7; 12 nucleotides match TRBD1. The J segment lost 6 bases and the V segment lost 4 bases, leaving 10 bases of the junction unmatched. The germline V gene has CDR1 MNHEY and CDR2 SVGAGI. The CDR3 consists of 16 residues. The DNA of the CDR3 is TGTGCCAGCAGTTCTCCCCGGGACAGGGGGCGAGGCGAGCAGTACTTC. Encoded protein: CASSSPRDRGRGEQYF.

The rearrangement joins TRBV14 to TRBJ2-1; D possibly corresponds to TRBD2 (7 bases). The ends were cut back, 4 bases at V and 14 bases at J, with 18 bases in the middle. CDR3 length: 13 residues. Germline V gives CDR1 SGHDN, CDR2 FVKESK. CDR3 region: CASSPIGGGEEFF. The CDR3 coding sequence is TGTGCCAGCAGCCCAATCGGAGGGGGGGAAGAGTTCTTC.

V is TRBV9 and J is TRBJ2-5; 12 bases are a match to TRBD1. With V trimmed by 3 bases and J by 4 bases, 7 bases remained unmatched. The V gene's germline CDR1 is SGDLS and CDR2 YYNGEE. The CDR3 consists of 16 residues. The CDR3 bases are TGTGCCAGCAGCGACCCCGGGACAGGGGGCCGAGAGACCCAGTACTTC. It translates to CASSDPGTGGRETQYF. Drawing the rest from reference TRBV9 and TRBJ2-5, the complete variable domain is DSGVTQTPKHLITATGQRVTLRCSPRSGDLSVYWYQQSLDQGLQFLIQYYNGEERAKGNILERFSAQQFPDLHSELNLSSLELGDSALYFCASSDPGTGGRETQYFGPGTRLLVL.